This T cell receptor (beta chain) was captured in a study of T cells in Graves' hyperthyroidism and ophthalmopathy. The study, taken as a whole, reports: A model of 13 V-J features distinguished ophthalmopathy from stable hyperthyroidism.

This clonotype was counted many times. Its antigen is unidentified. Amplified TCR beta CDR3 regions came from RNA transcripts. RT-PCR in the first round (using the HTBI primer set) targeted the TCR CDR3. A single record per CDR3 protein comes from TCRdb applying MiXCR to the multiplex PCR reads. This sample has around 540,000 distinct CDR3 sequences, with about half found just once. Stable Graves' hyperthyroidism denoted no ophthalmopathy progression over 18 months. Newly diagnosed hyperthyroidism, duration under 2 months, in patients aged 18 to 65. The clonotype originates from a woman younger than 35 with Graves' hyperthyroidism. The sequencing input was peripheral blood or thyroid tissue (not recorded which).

The CDR3, as DNA: TGTGCCAGTAGTATCGATTGGTGGGGTCAGCCCCAGCATTTT. Translating it yields CASSIDWWGQPQHF. The J gene is TRBJ1-5, the V gene TRBV19; D ambiguous. Per germline, CDR1 LNHDA and CDR2 SQIVND (reference sequence). Trimming pared 3 bases from V and 6 bases from J, leaving 12 bases between. This CDR3 comprises 14 residues.